The 30 T cell receptor beta chains listed next were all sequenced from one sample in a study of response to subunit inactivated influenza vaccine (dated by TCRdb to 2016 to 2019). The method behind the library was RT-PCR. Sequencing relied on an Illumina HiSeq 2500. Using fastp trimming at Q25 and MiXCR clonotype assembly, TCRdb reanalyzed the public sequencing data and kept in-frame beta chains. Rows matching on CDR3 protein sequence are summarized as one entry with the most common DNA and genes. This sample lists 700,000 to 800,000 distinct CDR3 sequences; approximately 17% were detected once. Roughly a tenth of the sample is held by the ten biggest clonotypes. The sample was PBMCs from blood, taken about 5 days after vaccination. The receptors were gathered from a man in his fifties who received an inactivated influenza vaccine. Donor details come from another sample of the same person, matched by shared clones.

Only a few counts were recorded for this clonotype. This sequence joins TRBV20-1 and TRBJ2-3; D might be TRBD2 (5 bases). Trimming took off 1 base at V and 2 bases at J, with 13 bases between the two ends. The CDR3 covers 15 residues. Germline CDR1 and CDR2: DFQATT and SNEGSKA (reference sequence). CDR3 nucleotides: TGCAGTGCTAGAGGGGGTAGCGCCATCACAGATACGCAGTATTTT. It is translated as CSARGGSAITDTQYF.

There are many counts of this clonotype. V is TRBV12-3 or TRBV12-4 and J is TRBJ2-4, with 8 nucleotides matching TRBD1. V lost 5 bases, J lost 7 bases, and 10 bases stayed unmatched. The CDR3 runs 15 residues. CDR3 bases: TGTGCCAGCAGTCCGACCAGGGGGCGCTTGAACATTCAGTACTTC. Translated, it gives CASSPTRGRLNIQYF.

This clonotype was seen only a few times. The CDR3 region has the DNA TGTGCCAGCCGGGCCTGGGACACTGAAGCTTTCTTT. Its translation: CASRAWDTEAFF. The chain links TRBV6-2 or TRBV6-3 to TRBJ1-1; D remains unclear. V dropped 8 bases and J dropped 3 bases, with 10 bases sitting between them. This CDR3 has 12 residues. In germline, CDR1 is MNHEY, CDR2 SVGEGT.

V gene TRBV20-1 combines with J gene TRBJ1-6, with 10 nucleotides matching TRBD1. Unmatched junction bases numbered 9, after V lost 3 bases and J lost 10 bases. CDR3 length equals 15 residues. Germline CDR1 and CDR2: DFQATT and SNEGSKA (reference sequence). For the CDR3, the DNA is TGCAGTGCTAGGGACCGGGACAGGGGTATGTCACCCCTCCACTTT. It encodes CSARDRDRGMSPLHF.

The chain combines TRBV5-1 with TRBJ2-3; TRBD1 aligns across 9 bases. J was trimmed by 3 bases and V by 4 bases; bases with no gene match: 9. Germline CDR1 SGHRS, CDR2 YFSETQ. There are 16 residues in the CDR3. The CDR3 DNA sequence: TGCGCCAGCAGCCCAGCGGACAGGGGTCGAACAGATACGCAGTATTTT. Its translation: CASSPADRGRTDTQYF.

The chain joins TRBV12-3 or TRBV12-4 to TRBJ2-3; 11 bases match TRBD1. The CDR3 covers 15 residues. Losses at the gene ends were 7 bases for V and 4 bases for J; bases not matched to a gene: 7. The CDR3 DNA sequence: TGTGCCAGCACCCGGACAGGGGGCGCCGCAGATACGCAGTATTTT. It is translated as CASTRTGGAADTQYF.

The J gene is TRBJ2-7, the V gene TRBV2, with unresolved D. Germline values: CDR1 SNHLY, CDR2 FYNNEI. The V end was cut by 3 bases, the J end by 3 bases, with 12 bases between. This CDR3 comprises 14 residues. Here the CDR3 DNA reads TGTGCCAGCAGTGATCTGATCTTGGGCTACGAGCAGTACTTC. It specifies CASSDLILGYEQYF.

This rearrangement joins TRBV20-1 to TRBJ1-5, with unresolved D. The CDR3 is 12 amino acids. CDR1 is DFQATT, CDR2 SNEGSKA, per germline (reference sequence). The V end lost 5 bases, the J end lost 0 bases, and 5 bases lay between the germline ends. CDR3: CSAQYSNQPQHF. In DNA form, the CDR3 reads TGCAGTGCTCAATATAGCAATCAGCCCCAGCATTTT.

This clonotype was seen only a few times. The genes are TRBV12-3 or TRBV12-4 and TRBJ1-2, with D unresolved. This CDR3 is 16 amino acids long. The V end lost 3 bases, the J end lost 4 bases, and 18 bases lay between the germline ends. The CDR3 nucleotides read TGTGCCAGCAGTTTCGGCCCAGGACCCTCCAGCTATGGCTACACCTTC. Translated, it gives CASSFGPGPSSYGYTF.

This clonotype showed up just a few times. This chain uses TRBV7-9 with TRBJ2-1; D uncertain. The germline V and J ends were trimmed by 1 base and 5 bases, with 9 bases remaining between them. The germline V gene encodes CDR1 SEHNR and CDR2 FQNEAQ (reference sequence). This CDR3 is 14 amino acids long. Here the CDR3 DNA reads TGTGCCAGCAGCTTAGGCCAGGAAAACAATGAGCAGTTCTTC. Protein product: CASSLGQENNEQFF.

This clonotype was observed a handful of times. The chain links TRBV6-5 to TRBJ2-2, with D possibly being TRBD2 (5 bases). Germline CDR1 is MNHEY and CDR2 is SVGAGI. The CDR3 is made up of 11 amino acids. Trimming left V 11 bases short and J 6 bases short, with 10 bases between. This CDR3 reads CAVLVSGELFF. The CDR3 DNA follows: TGTGCCGTACTAGTCTCCGGGGAGCTGTTTTTT.

This clonotype appeared a few times. The V gene is TRBV12-3 or TRBV12-4, the J gene TRBJ1-2; TRBD1 might be the D (5 bases). V was shortened by 6 bases and J by 7 bases, with 15 bases between the two germline ends. The CDR3 extends over 13 amino acids. CDR3 bases: TGTGCCAGCAGCACCGGCAGGGAAAGTGGCTACACCTTC. Translating gives CASSTGRESGYTF.

This clonotype was seen many times. This sequence joins TRBV4-2 and TRBJ2-7, with 11 bases that match TRBD2. V was pared by 4 bases and J by 3 bases, with 5 bases of the junction left unmatched. CDR3 length: 15 residues. Germline CDR1 reads LGHNA; CDR2 reads YNFKEQ. For the CDR3, the DNA is TGTGCCAGCAGCCTACCCGGGACTAGCGGCTACGAGCAGTACTTC. It translates to CASSLPGTSGYEQYF.

This clonotype occurred a few times. This chain connects TRBV7-7 to TRBJ2-2, with a weak D call TRBD2 (6 bases). V was clipped by 5 bases and J by 3 bases, with 13 bases between them. The CDR3 spans 15 residues. Per germline, CDR1 SSHAT and CDR2 FNYEAQ (reference sequence). In DNA, the CDR3 is TGTGCCAGCAGCCCTACGACTAGTCACACCGGGGAGCTGTTTTTT. It is translated as CASSPTTSHTGELFF. Together with reference TRBV7-7 and TRBJ2-2, the CDR3 gives the full variable domain: GAGVSQSPRYKVTKRGQDVTLRCDPISSHATLYWYQQALGQGPEFLTYFNYEAQPDKSGLPSDRFSAERPEGSISTLTIQRTEQRDSAMYRCASSPTTSHTGELFFGEGSRLTVL.

The V call is TRBV6-2 or TRBV6-3, the J call TRBJ2-2; D is undetermined. This CDR3 contains 15 residues. The V gene lost 10 bases and the J gene lost 5 bases, with 20 bases spanning the gap. The germline V gene has CDR1 MNHEY and CDR2 SVGEGT. The CDR3 DNA sequence: TGTGCCAACCTCCCGCGATGGCCCGAGACCGGGGAGCTGTTTTTT. It codes for CANLPRWPETGELFF.

This rearrangement joins TRBV11-2 to TRBJ2-5; D is unclear. Germline V gene data show CDR1 as SGHAT and CDR2 as FQNNGV. The V and J ends lost 0 bases and 5 bases respectively, with 7 bases between them. The CDR3 is 13 residues long. This CDR3 is CASSLDLSETQYF. The CDR3 DNA sequence: TGTGCCAGCAGCTTAGATTTGTCGGAGACCCAGTACTTC.

This clonotype was detected only a few times. The rearrangement links TRBV30 to TRBJ2-1; TRBD1 is a possible D gene (6 bases). Trimming cost V 0 bases and J 6 bases, with 18 bases left between them. From germline, CDR1 is GTSNPN and CDR2 SVGIG (reference sequence). The CDR3 consists of 16 residues. This chain's CDR3 is CAWSVEGQGLANEQFF. CDR3 nucleotide sequence: TGTGCCTGGAGTGTAGAGGGGCAGGGGTTAGCCAATGAGCAGTTCTTC. Full variable domain (missing parts from reference TRBV30 and TRBJ2-1): SQTIHQWPATLVQPVGSPLSLECTVEGTSNPNLYWYRQAAGRGLQLLFYSVGIGQISSEVPQNLSASRPQDRQFILSSKKLLLSDSGFYLCAWSVEGQGLANEQFFGPGTRLTVL.

CDR3 nucleotides: TGTGCCAGCAGGGCCTCCACGGTGGAGACCCAGTACTTC. This encodes CASRASTVETQYF. This rearrangement joins TRBV7-2 to TRBJ2-5; D is unresolved. The V and J ends lost 6 bases and 5 bases respectively, with 13 bases between them. Germline V lookup: CDR1 SGHTA, CDR2 FQGNSA. The CDR3 extends over 13 amino acids. The full variable domain, completed using reference TRBV7-2 and TRBJ2-5, is GAGVSQSPSNKVTEKGKDVELRCDPISGHTALYWYRQSLGQGLEFLIYFQGNSAPDKSGLPSDRFSAERTGGSVSTLTIQRTQQEDSAVYLCASRASTVETQYFGPGTRLLVL.

This clonotype was picked up many times. This chain uses TRBV7-2 with TRBJ2-7, with unresolved D. Per germline, CDR1 SGHTA and CDR2 FQGNSA. The V end was cut by 4 bases, the J end by 0 bases, with 10 bases between. CDR3 length: 14 amino acids. This CDR3 is CASSSIRASYEQYF. The CDR3 DNA reads as TGTGCCAGCAGCTCAATACGGGCCTCCTACGAGCAGTACTTC.

V usage is TRBV7-9 and J usage is TRBJ1-4, with D perhaps TRBD1 (5 bases). Trimming shortened V by 7 bases and J by 6 bases, and 12 bases separated the two germline ends. CDR1 is SEHNR and CDR2 is FQNEAQ in the germline V gene (reference sequence). There are 13 residues in the CDR3. CDR3 in DNA: TGTGCCAGCACGGGGGGTAGGGATGAAAAACTGTTTTTT. This codes for CASTGGRDEKLFF.

The rearrangement joins TRBV7-3 to TRBJ2-2, with D unclear. Germline V gene lookup returns CDR1 SGHTA and CDR2 FQGTGA. V lost 5 bases and J 2 bases, leaving 6 bases between the germline ends. The CDR3 covers 13 residues. The CDR3 nucleotides are TGTGCCAGCAGCGCAGTCAACACCGGGGAGCTGTTTTTT. Protein product: CASSAVNTGELFF.

The V and J genes are TRBV29-1 and TRBJ2-1, with TRBD2 matching 11 bases. The trim removed 2 bases at V and 0 bases at J, leaving 6 bases unmatched. The CDR3 is 17 residues long. Germline loops: CDR1 SQVTM, CDR2 ANQGSEA. Here the CDR3 reads CSVEPGTSGFSYNEQFF. CDR3 bases: TGCAGCGTTGAACCAGGGACTAGCGGTTTCTCCTACAATGAGCAGTTCTTC.

The chain links TRBV28 to TRBJ2-1; D possibly corresponds to TRBD2 (5 bases). Germline V lookup: CDR1 MDHEN, CDR2 SYDVKM. The CDR3 is 15 residues long. V lost 2 bases to trimming and J lost 3 bases, with 11 bases between them. The CDR3 nucleotides are TGTGCCAGCAGTTTAATCGGGATGGACTACAATGAGCAGTTCTTC. Protein: CASSLIGMDYNEQFF.

The chain links TRBV20-1 to TRBJ1-1; TRBD1 aligns across 8 bases. V shed 5 bases and J 1 base; nucleotides not matched to a gene: 6. The CDR3 runs 14 residues. Germline V gene data show CDR1 as DFQATT and CDR2 as SNEGSKA (reference sequence). In nucleotides, the CDR3 is TGCAGTGCTCCTCATACAGGGGGGAACACTGAAGCTTTCTTT. Translated, it gives CSAPHTGGNTEAFF.

The V call is TRBV7-2, the J call TRBJ1-4; 7 bases are shared with TRBD1. Germline V gene data show CDR1 as SGHTA and CDR2 as FQGNSA. CDR3 length equals 13 residues. Trimming at V came to 5 bases and at J to 13 bases, leaving 10 bases not matched to a gene. The CDR3 sequence is CASSPRQGGVLFF. In DNA, the CDR3 is TGTGCCAGCAGCCCAAGACAGGGCGGGGTACTGTTTTTT.

This chain connects TRBV7-2 to TRBJ1-1; D gene ambiguous. The germline V and J ends were trimmed by 5 bases and 8 bases, with 15 bases remaining between them. Germline V CDR1 and CDR2: SGHTA, FQGNSA. This CDR3 has 13 residues. In DNA form, the CDR3 reads TGTGCCAGCAGCCAGACGGGGTTTTGGGAAGCTTTCTTT. Its translation: CASSQTGFWEAFF.

This clonotype occurred many times. The chain combines TRBV20-1 with TRBJ2-2, with 10 bases fitting TRBD2. Germline loops: CDR1 DFQATT, CDR2 SNEGSKA (reference sequence). V shed 6 bases, J shed 2 bases, and the junction held 3 bases outside the gene matches. The length of the CDR3 is 14 residues. The CDR3 here is CSARLAGNTGELFF. The CDR3 coding sequence is TGCAGTGCCCGACTAGCGGGCAACACCGGGGAGCTGTTTTTT.

Only one count was recorded for this clonotype. J is TRBJ2-1 and V is TRBV12-3 or TRBV12-4; unclear D gene. The CDR3 is 10 residues long. Trimming took off 8 bases at V and 7 bases at J, with 6 bases between the two ends. CDR3 in DNA: TGTGCCAGCGACCGTAATGAGCAGTTCTTC. Protein product: CASDRNEQFF.

This clonotype was seen ten or more times. V gene TRBV29-1 combines with J gene TRBJ1-2; the D is unclear. Germline values: CDR1 SQVTM, CDR2 ANQGSEA. The CDR3 spans 14 residues. V dropped 0 bases and J dropped 0 bases, with 8 bases sitting between them. Here the CDR3 reads CSVEDARPNYGYTF. DNA for the CDR3: TGCAGCGTTGAAGATGCCCGTCCTAACTATGGCTACACCTTC.

The genes are TRBV5-6 and TRBJ2-7, with TRBD1 identical over 12 bases. This CDR3 comprises 15 residues. Germline assignment: CDR1 SGHDT and CDR2 YYEEEE. The J segment lost 5 bases and the V segment lost 0 bases, leaving 3 bases of the junction unmatched. This CDR3 is CASSLVGTGGNEQYF. CDR3 in DNA: TGTGCCAGCAGCTTGGTCGGGACAGGGGGCAACGAGCAGTACTTC.